This TCR beta chain was recorded in a study of blood T cell repertoires in COVID-19 (dated by TCRdb to 2018 to 2020). General notes on the study: Samples from collaborators originated in the United States, Italy and Spain and spanned both the acute and convalescent phases of COVID-19. Deeply sampled blood TCRbeta repertoires from subjects exposed to, actively infected with, or recovered from COVID-19 were included in the dataset. The material from the prospective study consisted of cDNA or gDNA derived from T cells, B-cell-depleted T cells, or PBMCs. Sample metadata almost always included a de-identified subject ID, COVID-19 status, age in years and sex. Samples were obtained from the ongoing ImmuneRACE study (first 160 participants) and from 1,254 subjects provided by 6 global collaborators. The repertoires were released in a freely available public database meant as a resource for research on the immune response to SARS-CoV-2. Where available, HLA class I and class II types were obtained from metadata supplied by the sample provider rather than from assay-based typing.

To note about this clone: No cognate antigen has been identified for it. No quality values exist for individual bases; no much larger clone is one base distant.

At one collaborating source in Seattle, patients were enrolled during active infection and were followed longitudinally through the course of disease. Whole blood was collected in K2EDTA tubes by collaborating institutions according to the institutions' own protocols. For TCRbeta analysis, collaborators shipped samples in one of three forms: frozen whole blood, isolated PBMCs, or DNA extracted from either of those sample types. V and J lose 0 bases and 7 bases, and a span of 7 bases separates them. For CDR1 and CDR2, the germline V gene lists SGHAT and FQNNGV. The CDR3 measures 13 amino acids from cysteine to phenylalanine. This entry keeps only the CDR3 DNA: 39 bases, framed from base 1. TCRbeta CDR3 regions were amplified from genomic DNA by means of the immunoSEQ Assay, a bias-controlled multiplex PCR. The paper's processing steps were these. The number of nucleated cells in each sample was estimated by amplification of reference gene primers within the assay. To quantify the absolute abundance of each unique TCRbeta CDR3 rearrangement, sequence reads were collapsed and filtered. Productive Simpson clonality was computed per sample as the square root of Simpson's diversity index over productive rearrangements. TCRdb carries this immuneACCESS record with in-frame sequences only. Its versions omit some clonotypes, under half of them owing to an unresolved V gene in the studies checked, with the rest unexplained. V, J and clone size derive from that table, while D and trimming were established from the DNA sequence. Here the sample has about 170,000 clones; 82% occur a single time. The ten biggest clones cover under 9% of the sample.

Study-level results and caveats: The quantity of clinical and demographic metadata differed by source and by participant and was supplied without curation.

Sequences were obtained from peripheral blood. The TCR comes from a woman between 35 and 50 years old with COVID-19, enrolled during active disease. This chain is built from TRBV11-2 and TRBJ1-5; tentative D gene TRBD1, with 6 bases matching. CDR3 loop: CASSLDRGQPQHF. The base sequence is TGTGCCAGCAGCTTAGACAGGGGACAGCCCCAGCATTTT.